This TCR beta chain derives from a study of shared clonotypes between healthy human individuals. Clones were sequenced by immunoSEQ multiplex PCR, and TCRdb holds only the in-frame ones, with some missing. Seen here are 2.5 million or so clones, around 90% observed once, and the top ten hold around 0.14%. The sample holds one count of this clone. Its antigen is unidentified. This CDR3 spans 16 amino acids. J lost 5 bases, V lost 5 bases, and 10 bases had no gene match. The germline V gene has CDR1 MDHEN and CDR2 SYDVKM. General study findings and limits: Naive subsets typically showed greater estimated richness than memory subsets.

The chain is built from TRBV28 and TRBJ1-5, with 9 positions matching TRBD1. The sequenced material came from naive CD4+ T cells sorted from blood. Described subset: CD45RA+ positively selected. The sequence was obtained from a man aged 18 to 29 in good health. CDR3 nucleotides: TGTGCCAGCAGTGCCCCATTGGGGACAGGGTATCAGCCCCAGCATTTT. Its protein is CASSAPLGTGYQPQHF.